Presented here are 29 T cell receptor beta chains from one specimen sequenced in a study of OX40 agonist ivuxolimab in advanced cancers. The assay was immunoSEQ multiplex PCR, and TCRdb's table has in-frame clones only and misses some. The sample has just under 85,000 clones, 65% to 85% seen once. The material sequenced was CD4+ or CD8+ T cells sorted from blood, taken in a trial of the OX40 agonist ivuxolimab. All receptors come from an adult with an advanced solid tumor such as melanoma, head and neck, liver or kidney cancer.

V and J are TRBV6-1 and TRBJ2-1, with D tentatively TRBD1 or TRBD2 (5 bases each). Looked up from germline, CDR1 is MNHNS and CDR2 is SASEGT. V shed 2 bases and J shed 0 bases, with 20 bases lying between them. The CDR3 is 19 amino acids. The CDR3 nucleotides are TGTGCCAGCAGTGAAATTGAGAGGGCAGGGCCTAGCTCCTACAATGAGCAGTTCTTC. This codes for CASSEIERAGPSSYNEQFF.

The gene calls are TRBV25-1 and TRBJ2-6; 9 positions agree with TRBD2. This CDR3 has 18 amino acids. Losses at the gene ends were 5 bases for V and 0 bases for J; bases not matched to a gene: 8. The V gene's germline CDR1 is MGHDK and CDR2 SYGVNS. This chain's CDR3 is CASSSLFSGSSGANVLTF. The CDR3 nucleotides are TGTGCCAGCAGTTCTTTATTTAGCGGGAGCTCTGGGGCCAACGTCCTGACTTTC.

The V and J genes are TRBV7-3 and TRBJ1-1, with TRBD1 as a possible D gene (5 bases). CDR1 is SGHTA, CDR2 FQGTGA, per germline. This CDR3 has 13 amino acids. Deletions cut 1 base from V and 5 bases from J, with 8 bases between. As DNA, the CDR3 is TGTGCCAGCAGCTTAAGCGGGGGAACTGAAGCTTTCTTT. Encoded protein: CASSLSGGTEAFF.

The chain joins TRBV11-3 to TRBJ1-5; D not certain. Per the germline V gene, CDR1 is SGHNT and CDR2 is YENEEA. Trimming removed 9 bases from V and 6 bases from J, with 12 bases in between. The CDR3 extends over 12 amino acids. The CDR3 reads CARTEMGQPQHF. CDR3 DNA sequence: TGTGCCAGAACCGAAATGGGTCAGCCCCAGCATTTT. Variable domain in full (rest from reference TRBV11-3 and TRBJ1-5): EAGVVQSPRYKIIEKKQPVAFWCNPISGHNTLYWYLQNLGQGPELLIRYENEEAVDDSQLPKDRFSAERLKGVDSTLKIQPAELGDSAVYLCARTEMGQPQHFGDGTRLSIL.

This chain uses TRBV19 with TRBJ2-7, with 7 bases aligning to TRBD1. The trim removed 6 bases at V and 7 bases at J, leaving 9 bases unmatched. The CDR3 loop spans 13 amino acids. CDR1 LNHDA and CDR2 SQIVND come from the germline V gene (reference sequence). The CDR3 here is CASSGARGTEQYF. CDR3 in DNA: TGTGCCAGTAGCGGGGCCAGGGGGACAGAGCAGTACTTC.

The chain combines TRBV6-6 with TRBJ2-3, with 9 bases fitting TRBD2. After removal of 7 bases from V and 2 bases from J, the junction contained 10 bases not matched to a gene. CDR3 size: 16 residues. CDR1 and CDR2 from the germline V gene are MNHNY and SVGAGI (reference sequence). The CDR3 sequence is CASKGLREGYTDTQYF. As DNA, the CDR3 is TGTGCCAGCAAGGGACTGCGGGAGGGTTACACAGATACGCAGTATTTT.

The J gene is TRBJ1-5, the V gene TRBV6-1; tentative D call: TRBD1 (6 bases). Germline values: CDR1 MNHNS, CDR2 SASEGT. The CDR3 sequence is 16 residues long. V was trimmed by 3 bases and J by 2 bases, leaving 14 bases between them. The chain's CDR3 is CASSESRGWGNQPQHF. The DNA for the CDR3 is TGTGCCAGCAGTGAGTCCAGGGGTTGGGGCAATCAGCCCCAGCATTTT.

The genes are TRBV7-5 and TRBJ2-5; the table names TRBD2, a call not compared with the DNA. The J call may be mistaken, given a closer DNA end match to TRBJ2-7. TRBV7-5 is listed as a pseudogene. The CDR3 consists of 15 residues. The CDR3 is CASSTRLAGPYEQYF. The CDR3 DNA is TGTGCCAGCAGCACCCGACTAGCGGGACCCTACGAGCAGTACTTC.

For the CDR3, the DNA is TGTGCCAGTAGTAGCGGGGGGCCCCAAGAGACCCAGTACTTC. It yields the protein CASSSGGPQETQYF. V is TRBV19 and J is TRBJ2-5; 8 bases match TRBD2. CDR3 length: 14 amino acids. The germline V gene has CDR1 LNHDA and CDR2 SQIVND (reference sequence). Unmatched junction bases numbered 2, after V lost 4 bases and J lost 1 base.

The gene calls are TRBV25-1 and TRBJ1-2; D uncertain. Germline CDR1 reads MGHDK; CDR2 reads SYGVNS. There are 14 residues in the CDR3. Between the trimmed V and J ends, which lost 1 base and 5 bases, there was a span of 11 bases. The CDR3 nucleotides read TGTGCCAGCAGTGAATTTTCAGTTGTATATGGCTACACCTTC. Translated, it gives CASSEFSVVYGYTF.

The V call is TRBV15, the J call TRBJ2-1; a weak D match, TRBD1 (5 bases). The CDR3 totals 15 residues. Germline V gives CDR1 LNHNV, CDR2 YYDKDF (reference sequence). V lost 0 bases to trimming and J lost 6 bases, with 12 bases between them. CDR3 residues: CATSRDRVWSNEQFF. The CDR3 nucleotides read TGTGCCACCAGCAGAGACAGGGTCTGGAGCAATGAGCAGTTCTTC.

The genes are TRBV13 and TRBJ1-5, with D perhaps TRBD1 (6 bases). This CDR3 has 12 amino acids. Between the trimmed V and J ends, which lost 5 bases and 6 bases, there was a span of 8 bases. CDR1 is PRHDT and CDR2 is FYEKMQ in the germline V gene (reference sequence). This CDR3 reads CASSAGVQPQHF. In nucleotides, the CDR3 is TGTGCCAGCAGCGCAGGGGTTCAGCCCCAGCATTTT.

This clone was found once. J is TRBJ2-2 and V is TRBV9; D gene uncertain. The ends were cut back, 0 bases at V and 4 bases at J, with 13 bases in the middle. The CDR3 extends over 16 amino acids. The germline V gene encodes CDR1 SGDLS and CDR2 YYNGEE. CDR3 protein: CASSVEVSSSTGELFF. The CDR3 DNA sequence: TGTGCCAGCAGCGTAGAAGTAAGCAGTTCCACCGGGGAGCTGTTTTTT.

V and J are TRBV7-2 and TRBJ2-5; 9 nucleotides match TRBD1. V lost 4 bases, J lost 4 bases, and 7 bases stayed unmatched. The CDR3 runs 15 residues. Germline V lookup: CDR1 SGHTA, CDR2 FQGNSA. The CDR3 sequence is CASSSMGQGVETQYF. DNA of the CDR3: TGTGCCAGCAGCTCAATGGGACAGGGCGTAGAGACCCAGTACTTC.

V is TRBV6-5 and J is TRBJ2-7, with D possibly TRBD1 on 5 matching bases. V gave up 7 bases and J gave up 3 bases, with 13 bases separating them. The CDR3 extends over 13 amino acids. The germline V gene has CDR1 MNHEY and CDR2 SVGAGI. CDR3 sequence reads: CASTTGDFYEQYF. CDR3 coding DNA: TGTGCCAGCACTACAGGTGACTTCTACGAGCAGTACTTC.

The chain joins TRBV4-1 to TRBJ2-1, with 10 bases matching TRBD2. This CDR3 has 17 amino acids. Losses at the gene ends were 3 bases for V and 0 bases for J; bases not matched to a gene: 5. Per germline, CDR1 MGHRA and CDR2 YSYEKL. The CDR3 here is CASSQRSGRASYNEQFF. The CDR3 DNA is TGCGCCAGCAGCCAGAGGAGCGGGAGGGCCTCCTACAATGAGCAGTTCTTC.

The gene calls are TRBV4-1 and TRBJ2-7; D is unresolved. There are 13 residues in the CDR3. Between the trimmed V and J ends, which lost 5 bases and 1 base, there was a span of 9 bases. Looked up from germline, CDR1 is MGHRA and CDR2 is YSYEKL. CDR3 DNA: TGCGCCAGCAGCTGGCAGGCTTCCTACGAGCAGTACTTC. Translation gives CASSWQASYEQYF.

The rearrangement joins TRBV7-2 to TRBJ2-3; no reliable D call. CDR1 and CDR2 (germline): SGHTA, FQGNSA. V was shortened by 4 bases and J by 2 bases, with 4 bases between the two germline ends. This CDR3 has 12 residues. The CDR3 DNA is TGTGCCAGCAGCTATTTCACAGATACGCAGTATTTT. Translating it yields CASSYFTDTQYF.

This clone came up a few times. The chain is built from TRBV14 and TRBJ1-1; no definite D call. Germline-derived CDR1 and CDR2 are SGHDN and FVKESK. V was cut by 0 bases and J by 6 bases, with 8 bases left in between. This CDR3 contains 13 residues. The CDR3 reads CASSQEGFAEAFF. CDR3 sequence (DNA): TGTGCCAGCAGCCAAGAAGGGTTCGCTGAAGCTTTCTTT.

The chain joins TRBV6-5 to TRBJ1-6; perhaps TRBD1 as D (5 bases). Trimming removed 2 bases from V and 7 bases from J, with 9 bases in between. From germline, CDR1 is MNHEY and CDR2 SVGAGI. CDR3 length: 14 amino acids. This chain's CDR3 is CASSYGTENSPLHF. Written as DNA, the CDR3 is TGTGCCAGCAGTTACGGGACGGAGAATTCACCCCTCCACTTT.

The gene calls are TRBV4-3 and TRBJ2-1; D is perhaps TRBD2 (6 bases). V lost 0 bases, J lost 0 bases, and 15 bases lay in between. Germline lookup yields CDR1 LGHNA and CDR2 YSLEER. CDR3 length: 18 residues. CDR3 sequence: CASSQESGGTSSYNEQFF. The CDR3 nucleotides read TGCGCCAGCAGCCAAGAATCGGGCGGGACGAGCTCCTACAATGAGCAGTTCTTC.

The CDR3 loop reads CASSQEGLAYPDTQYF. CDR3 DNA sequence: TGCGCCAGCAGCCAAGAGGGACTAGCGTATCCAGATACGCAGTATTTT. This rearrangement joins TRBV4-1 to TRBJ2-3; TRBD2 agrees at 10 bases. Germline assignment: CDR1 MGHRA and CDR2 YSYEKL. V lost 0 bases and J lost 4; bases outside the gene matches: 4. The CDR3 has 16 residues.

The chain links TRBV29-1 to TRBJ1-3, with D tentatively TRBD1 (6 bases). This CDR3 is built from 14 residues. CDR1 SQVTM and CDR2 ANQGSEA come from the germline V gene. The V and J ends lost 4 bases and 0 bases respectively, with 10 bases between them. The DNA of the CDR3 is TGCAGCGTTGCGGGGGGCGGCTCTGGAAACACCATATATTTT. Translated, it gives CSVAGGGSGNTIYF.

This sequence joins TRBV23-1 and TRBJ2-7; D is possibly TRBD2 (5 bases). TRBV23-1 is sorted into the ORF group, with uncertain function. V was clipped by 8 bases and J by 1 base, with 15 bases between them. The CDR3 is made up of 14 amino acids. The CDR3 region has the DNA TGCGCCAGCCGCCCATTCCGGAGGTCCTACGAGCAGTACTTC. Translated, it gives CASRPFRRSYEQYF.

The chain carries TRBV5-1 and TRBJ2-7, with 10 bases matching TRBD1. With V trimmed by 5 bases and J by 3 bases, 8 bases remained unmatched. Germline-derived CDR1 and CDR2 are SGHRS and YFSETQ. CDR3 length: 15 residues. The DNA for the CDR3 is TGCGCCAGCAGGCAGGGACAGGGGACTTTCTACGAGCAGTACTTC. This translates into CASRQGQGTFYEQYF.

The rearrangement links TRBV11-2 to TRBJ2-1; possibly TRBD1 for D (6 bases). Germline lookup yields CDR1 SGHAT and CDR2 FQNNGV. The CDR3 has 16 amino acids. V dropped 1 base and J dropped 8 bases, with 18 bases sitting between them. The CDR3 loop is CASSLVLGRGRDEQFF. In DNA, the CDR3 is TGTGCCAGCAGCTTAGTACTTGGCAGGGGTAGGGATGAGCAGTTCTTC. Together with reference TRBV11-2 and TRBJ2-1, the CDR3 gives the full variable domain: EAGVAQSPRYKIIEKRQSVAFWCNPISGHATLYWYQQILGQGPKLLIQFQNNGVVDDSQLPKDRFSAERLKGVDSTLKIQPAKLEDSAVYLCASSLVLGRGRDEQFFGPGTRLTVL.

This rearrangement joins TRBV6-6 to TRBJ1-2; TRBD1 aligns across 9 bases. Looked up from germline, CDR1 is MNHNY and CDR2 is SVGAGI (reference sequence). The V and J ends lost 8 bases and 7 bases, in that order; junction bases with no gene match: 17. The CDR3 runs 16 residues. CDR3 in amino acids: CASAGLGTGRMSGYTF. Here the CDR3 DNA reads TGTGCCAGCGCTGGTTTGGGGACAGGGAGGATGAGTGGCTACACCTTC.

This rearrangement joins TRBV11-2 to TRBJ2-5; 9 bases fit TRBD2. The CDR3 is made up of 17 amino acids. Trimming took 5 bases from V and 2 from J; bases not matched to a gene: 12. CDR1 is SGHAT and CDR2 is FQNNGV in the germline V gene. The CDR3 DNA reads as TGTGCCAGCAGCGCACGCGGTAGCGGGGGAGGACAAGAGACCCAGTACTTC. This gives the protein CASSARGSGGGQETQYF.

The chain carries TRBV5-4 and TRBJ2-2; D tentatively fits TRBD1 or TRBD2 (5 bases each). Germline CDR1 is SGHNT and CDR2 is YYREEE (reference sequence). The ends were cut back, 4 bases at V and 2 bases at J, with 12 bases in the middle. The CDR3 has 15 residues. CDR3 region: CASSAGTANTGELFF. In nucleotides, the CDR3 is TGTGCCAGCAGCGCCGGGACCGCAAACACCGGGGAGCTGTTTTTT.